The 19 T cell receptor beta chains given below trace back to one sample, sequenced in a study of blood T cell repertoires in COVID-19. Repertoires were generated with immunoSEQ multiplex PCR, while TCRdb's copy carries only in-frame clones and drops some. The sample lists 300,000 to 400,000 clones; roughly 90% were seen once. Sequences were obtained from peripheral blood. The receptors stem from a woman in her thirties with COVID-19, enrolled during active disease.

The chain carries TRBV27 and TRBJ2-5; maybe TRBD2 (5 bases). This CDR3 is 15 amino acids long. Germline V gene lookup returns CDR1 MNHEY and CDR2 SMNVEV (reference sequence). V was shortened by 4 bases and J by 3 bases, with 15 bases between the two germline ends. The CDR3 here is CASSSRLRGEETQYF. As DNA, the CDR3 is TGTGCCAGCAGTTCGAGACTACGTGGTGAAGAGACCCAGTACTTC.

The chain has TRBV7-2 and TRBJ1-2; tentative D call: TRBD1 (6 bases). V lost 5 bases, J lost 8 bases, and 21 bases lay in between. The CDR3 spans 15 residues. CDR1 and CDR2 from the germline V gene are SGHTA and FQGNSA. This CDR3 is CASSPLGRGEEGYTF. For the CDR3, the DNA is TGTGCCAGCAGCCCCTTGGGCAGGGGAGAAGAAGGCTACACCTTC.

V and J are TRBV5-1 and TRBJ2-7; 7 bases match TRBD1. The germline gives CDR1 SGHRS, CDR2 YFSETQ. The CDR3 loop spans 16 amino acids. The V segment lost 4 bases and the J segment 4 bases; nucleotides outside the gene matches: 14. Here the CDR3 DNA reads TGCGCCAGCAGCCTCTTCCGGACAGGATTGAGGTACGAGCAGTACTTC. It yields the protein CASSLFRTGLRYEQYF.

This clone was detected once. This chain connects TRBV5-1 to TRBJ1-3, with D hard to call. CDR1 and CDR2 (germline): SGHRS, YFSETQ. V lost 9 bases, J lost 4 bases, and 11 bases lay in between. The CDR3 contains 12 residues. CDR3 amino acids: CANLFAGNTIYF. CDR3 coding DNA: TGCGCCAACCTCTTCGCGGGAAACACCATATATTTT.

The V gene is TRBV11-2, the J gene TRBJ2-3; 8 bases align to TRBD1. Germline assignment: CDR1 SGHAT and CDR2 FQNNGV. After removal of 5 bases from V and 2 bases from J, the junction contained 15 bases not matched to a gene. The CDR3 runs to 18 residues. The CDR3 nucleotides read TGTGCCAGCAGCGCAGGGGGCGGGGCGGCCCTAATCACAGATACGCAGTATTTT. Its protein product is CASSAGGGAALITDTQYF.

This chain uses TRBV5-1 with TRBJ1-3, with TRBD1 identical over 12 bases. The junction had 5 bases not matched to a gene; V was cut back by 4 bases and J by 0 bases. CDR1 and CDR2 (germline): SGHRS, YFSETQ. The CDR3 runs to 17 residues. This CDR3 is CASSPGTGGGSGNTIYF. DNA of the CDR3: TGCGCCAGCAGCCCCGGGACAGGGGGCGGCTCTGGAAACACCATATATTTT.

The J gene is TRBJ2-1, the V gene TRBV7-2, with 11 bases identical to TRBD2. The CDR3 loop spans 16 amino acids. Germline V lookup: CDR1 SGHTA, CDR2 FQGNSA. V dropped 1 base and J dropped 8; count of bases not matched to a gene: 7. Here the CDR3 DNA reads TGTGCCAGCAGCTTAGGAATAGCGGGAGGGTTAGATGAGCAGTTCTTC. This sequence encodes CASSLGIAGGLDEQFF.

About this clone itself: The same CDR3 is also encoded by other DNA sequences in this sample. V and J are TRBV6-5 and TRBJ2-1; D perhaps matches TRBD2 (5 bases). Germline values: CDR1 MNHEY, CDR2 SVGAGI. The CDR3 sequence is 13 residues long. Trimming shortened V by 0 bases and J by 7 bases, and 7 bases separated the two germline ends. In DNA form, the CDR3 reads TGTGCCAGCAGTTACTCCTCGGGAAATGAGCAGTTCTTC. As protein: CASSYSSGNEQFF.

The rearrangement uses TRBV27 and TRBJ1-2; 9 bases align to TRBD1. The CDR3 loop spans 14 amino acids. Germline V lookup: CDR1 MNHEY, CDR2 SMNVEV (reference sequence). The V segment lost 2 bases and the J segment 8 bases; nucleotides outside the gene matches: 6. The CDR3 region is CASSLGGQGYGYTF. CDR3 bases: TGTGCCAGCAGTTTAGGCGGACAGGGGTACGGCTACACCTTC.

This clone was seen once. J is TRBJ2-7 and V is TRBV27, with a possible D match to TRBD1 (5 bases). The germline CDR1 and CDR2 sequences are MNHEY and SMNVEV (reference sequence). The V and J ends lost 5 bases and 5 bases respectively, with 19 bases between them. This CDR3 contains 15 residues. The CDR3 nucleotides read TGTGCCAGCAGTCCGCAAACACGACAGTCCCACGAGCAGTACTTC. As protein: CASSPQTRQSHEQYF.

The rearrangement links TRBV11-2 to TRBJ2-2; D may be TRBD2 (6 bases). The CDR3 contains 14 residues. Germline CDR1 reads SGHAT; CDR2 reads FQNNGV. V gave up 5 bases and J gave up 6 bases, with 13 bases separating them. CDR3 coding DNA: TGTGCCAGCAGCCCCTTACTAGCTTCCGGGGAGCTGTTTTTT. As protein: CASSPLLASGELFF.

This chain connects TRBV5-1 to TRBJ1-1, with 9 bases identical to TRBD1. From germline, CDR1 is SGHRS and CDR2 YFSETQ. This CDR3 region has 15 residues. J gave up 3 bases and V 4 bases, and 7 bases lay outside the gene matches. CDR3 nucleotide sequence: TGCGCCAGCAGCACTGACAGGGGGGAAGACACTGAAGCTTTCTTT. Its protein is CASSTDRGEDTEAFF.

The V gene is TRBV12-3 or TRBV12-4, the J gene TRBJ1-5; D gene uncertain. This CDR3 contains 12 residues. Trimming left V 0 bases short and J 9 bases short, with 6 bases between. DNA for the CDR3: TGTGCCAGCAGTTTAGCCCTAGGGCCCCAGCATTTT. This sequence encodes CASSLALGPQHF.

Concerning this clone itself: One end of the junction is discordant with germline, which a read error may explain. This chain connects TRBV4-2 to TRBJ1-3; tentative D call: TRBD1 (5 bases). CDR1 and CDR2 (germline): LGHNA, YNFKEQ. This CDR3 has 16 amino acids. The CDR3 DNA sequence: TGTGCCAGCAGCCAAGAAGCGGGGGATGGGGGAAACGCCATATATTTT. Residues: CASSQEAGDGGNAIYF.

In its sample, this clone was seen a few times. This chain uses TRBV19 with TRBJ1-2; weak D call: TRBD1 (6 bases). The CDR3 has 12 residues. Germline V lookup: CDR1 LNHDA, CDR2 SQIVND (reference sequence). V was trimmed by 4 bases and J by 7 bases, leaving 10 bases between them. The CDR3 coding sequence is TGTGCCAGTAGTACAATCAGGGGTGGCTACACCTTC. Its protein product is CASSTIRGGYTF.

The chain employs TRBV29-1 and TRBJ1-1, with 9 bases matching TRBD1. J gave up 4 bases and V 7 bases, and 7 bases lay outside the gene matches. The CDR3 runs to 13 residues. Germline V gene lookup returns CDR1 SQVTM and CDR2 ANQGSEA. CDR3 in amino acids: CSARDRVGTEAFF. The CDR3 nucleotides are TGCAGCGCCCGGGACAGGGTGGGCACTGAAGCTTTCTTT.

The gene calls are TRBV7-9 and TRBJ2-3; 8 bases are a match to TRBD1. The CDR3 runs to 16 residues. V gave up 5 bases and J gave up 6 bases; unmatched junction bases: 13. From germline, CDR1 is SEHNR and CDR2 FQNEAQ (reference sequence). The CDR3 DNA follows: TGTGCCAGCAGCGAAACAGGGGGAAGGGTTCGGGATACGCAGTATTTT. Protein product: CASSETGGRVRDTQYF.

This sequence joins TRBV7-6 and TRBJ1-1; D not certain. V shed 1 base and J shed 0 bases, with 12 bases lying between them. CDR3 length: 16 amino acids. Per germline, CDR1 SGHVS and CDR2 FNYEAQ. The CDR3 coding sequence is TGTGCCAGCAGCTTAGAAACGGGGTTGATGAACACTGAAGCTTTCTTT. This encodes CASSLETGLMNTEAFF.

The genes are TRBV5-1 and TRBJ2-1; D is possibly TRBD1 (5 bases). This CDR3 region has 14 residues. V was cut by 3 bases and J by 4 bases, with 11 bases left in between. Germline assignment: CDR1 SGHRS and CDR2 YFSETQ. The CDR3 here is CASSSQDTYNEQFF. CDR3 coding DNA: TGCGCCAGCAGCTCCCAGGACACATACAATGAGCAGTTCTTC.